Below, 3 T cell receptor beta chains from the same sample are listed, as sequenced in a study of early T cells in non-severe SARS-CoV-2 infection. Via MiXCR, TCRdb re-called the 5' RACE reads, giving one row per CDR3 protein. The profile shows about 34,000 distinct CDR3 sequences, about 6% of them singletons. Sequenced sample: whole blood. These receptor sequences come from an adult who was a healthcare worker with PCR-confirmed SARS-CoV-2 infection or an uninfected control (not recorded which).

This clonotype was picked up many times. CDR3: CATLTGPSTDTQYF. The CDR3 DNA reads TGTGCCACCCTGACAGGGCCAAGCACAGATACGCAGTATTTT. The chain couples TRBV28 to TRBJ2-3, with TRBD1 matching 7 bases. With V trimmed by 10 bases and J by 0 bases, 7 bases remained unmatched. The germline gives CDR1 MDHEN, CDR2 SYDVKM. This CDR3 has 14 amino acids.

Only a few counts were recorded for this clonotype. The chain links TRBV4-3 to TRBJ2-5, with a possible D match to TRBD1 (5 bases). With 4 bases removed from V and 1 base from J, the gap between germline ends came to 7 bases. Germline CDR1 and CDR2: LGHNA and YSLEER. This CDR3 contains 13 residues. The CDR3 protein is CASSRRAQETQYF. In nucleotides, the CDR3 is TGCGCCAGCAGCCGCAGGGCCCAAGAGACCCAGTACTTC.

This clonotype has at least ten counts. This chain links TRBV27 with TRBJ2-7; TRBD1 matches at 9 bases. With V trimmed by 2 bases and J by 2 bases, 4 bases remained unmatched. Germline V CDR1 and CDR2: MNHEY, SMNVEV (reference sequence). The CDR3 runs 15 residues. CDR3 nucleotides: TGTGCCAGCAGTTTAGGAGGGACAGGGACCTACGAGCAGTACTTC. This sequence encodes CASSLGGTGTYEQYF.